The clone carrying this TCR beta chain came up once. Its specificity is unknown. These data belong to a study of cytomegalovirus exposure and HLA in healthy donors. Looking at the study overall: The 120 or so validation repertoires were produced on the same platform as the roughly 660 repertoires of the first cohort. This was reported in a later analysis.

General study findings and limits: Accounts indicate the classifier identified cytomegalovirus status with strong specificity and sensitivity.

The V gene end was trimmed by 4 bases and the J gene end by 4 bases; junction bases not matched to a gene: 4. The CDR3 covers 14 residues. CDR1 is MNHNS, CDR2 SASEGT, per germline. TCRdb's table, derived via immunoSEQ multiplex PCR, lists solely in-frame clones and lacks some. Counted here are 140,000 or so clones, approximately 91% occurring once; the ten biggest clones make up around 0.7%. The gene calls are TRBV6-1 and TRBJ1-5; 7 nucleotides line up with TRBD1. This TCR was recovered from a man aged 18 to 35 in good health and CMV-seronegative. Sample: PBMCs. CDR3 bases: TGTGCCAGCAGTGTGACAGGGAAAAATCAGCCCCAGCATTTT. Translating it yields CASSVTGKNQPQHF.